Below, 20 T cell receptor beta chains from the same sample are listed, as sequenced in a study of cytomegalovirus exposure and HLA in healthy donors. Primers: 60 Vbeta forward and 13 Jbeta reverse. Profiled with immunoSEQ multiplex PCR; TCRdb holds only in-frame clones, not every one. This sample has about 190,000 clones, with approximately 80% found just once. Sequenced sample: PBMCs. The receptors were gathered from a man in his forties in good health and CMV-seropositive.

V and J are TRBV7-3 and TRBJ1-1; D remains ambiguous. V lost 5 bases and J 0 bases, leaving 7 bases between the germline ends. The CDR3 sequence is 13 residues long. Germline V gene sequence: CDR1 SGHTA, CDR2 FQGTGA. The DNA of the CDR3 is TGTGCCAGCAGCGTCACAGTGAACACTGAAGCTTTCTTT. Its translation is CASSVTVNTEAFF.

V usage is TRBV15 and J usage is TRBJ2-6; 12 positions agree with TRBD1. The ends lost 0 bases at V and 2 bases at J; junction bases unmatched: 2. Germline-derived CDR1 and CDR2 are LNHNV and YYDKDF (reference sequence). The CDR3 consists of 18 residues. CDR3 region: CATSREGTGGAGANVLTF. CDR3 DNA: TGTGCCACCAGCAGAGAGGGGACAGGGGGCGCTGGGGCCAACGTCCTGACTTTC.

The chain carries TRBV9 and TRBJ2-3; perhaps TRBD2 as D (7 bases). Germline values: CDR1 SGDLS, CDR2 YYNGEE. The CDR3 is 17 amino acids. Trimming removed 3 bases from V and 5 bases from J, with 22 bases in between. CDR3 DNA sequence: TGTGCCAGCAGCGCCTCCCTTCCGGGGGGCGCGAGAGATACGCAGTATTTT. Translation gives CASSASLPGGARDTQYF.

The V and J genes are TRBV4-1 and TRBJ2-7; TRBD2 agrees at 12 bases. The germline CDR1 and CDR2 sequences are MGHRA and YSYEKL. The CDR3 is 16 amino acids. The trim removed 2 bases at V and 7 bases at J, leaving 9 bases unmatched. This CDR3 reads CASSQSRLAGAREQYF. CDR3 DNA: TGCGCCAGCAGCCAATCGCGACTAGCGGGAGCTAGGGAGCAGTACTTC.

The chain has TRBV2 and TRBJ1-4; no clear D gene. This CDR3 is built from 12 residues. Germline values: CDR1 SNHLY, CDR2 FYNNEI. Trimming cost V 8 bases and J 7 bases, with 11 bases left between them. The CDR3 protein is CASCAVGEKLFF. The CDR3 region has the DNA TGTGCCAGCTGCGCGGTCGGTGAAAAACTGTTTTTT.

The chain is built from TRBV4-3 and TRBJ1-4, with D possibly matching TRBD1 (5 bases). The V end lost 0 bases, the J end lost 5 bases, and 13 bases lay between the germline ends. The CDR3 contains 16 residues. The germline CDR1 and CDR2 sequences are LGHNA and YSLEER. The CDR3 sequence: CASSQDRQGTNEKLFF. The CDR3 DNA follows: TGCGCCAGCAGCCAAGATAGGCAGGGCACCAATGAAAAACTGTTTTTT.

This chain uses TRBV5-1 with TRBJ1-2, with TRBD1 as a possible D gene (5 bases). Per germline, CDR1 SGHRS and CDR2 YFSETQ. The V gene lost 4 bases and the J gene lost 1 base, with 8 bases spanning the gap. The CDR3 spans 13 residues. The CDR3 region has the DNA TGCGCCAGCAGCCCCAGGGATAACTATGGCTACACCTTC. The encoded protein is CASSPRDNYGYTF. Full variable domain (rest looked up from reference TRBV5-1 and TRBJ1-2): KAGVTQTPRYLIKTRGQQVTLSCSPISGHRSVSWYQQTPGQGLQFLFEYFSETQRNKGNFPGRFSGRQFSNSRSEMNVSTLELGDSALYLCASSPRDNYGYTFGSGTRLTVV.

This chain links TRBV2 with TRBJ1-1; a weak D match, TRBD1 (5 bases). V shed 5 bases and J shed 6 bases, with 19 bases lying between them. The V gene's germline CDR1 is SNHLY and CDR2 FYNNEI. The CDR3 covers 15 residues. Here the CDR3 reads CASSPGRWGKAEAFF. DNA of the CDR3: TGTGCCAGCAGTCCAGGGCGCTGGGGAAAGGCTGAAGCTTTCTTT. The whole variable domain, remainder taken from reference TRBV2 and TRBJ1-1, is EPEVTQTPSHQVTQMGQEVILRCVPISNHLYFYWYRQILGQKVEFLVSFYNNEISEKSEIFDDQFSVERPDGSNFTLKIRSTKLEDSAMYFCASSPGRWGKAEAFFGQGTRLTVV.

The chain links TRBV7-9 to TRBJ1-2; tentatively, D is TRBD1 (6 bases). The germline gives CDR1 SEHNR, CDR2 FQNEAQ (reference sequence). CDR3 length: 13 amino acids. The ends were cut back, 7 bases at V and 2 bases at J, with 11 bases in the middle. The CDR3: CASTKDSNYGYTF. The CDR3 DNA is TGTGCCAGCACCAAGGACAGCAACTATGGCTACACCTTC. The variable domain in full, with the rest retrieved from reference TRBV7-9 and TRBJ1-2, is DTGVSQNPRHKITKRGQNVTFRCDPISEHNRLYWYRQTLGQGPEFLTYFQNEAQLEKSRLLSDRFSAERPKGSFSTLEIQRTEQGDSAMYLCASTKDSNYGYTFGSGTRLTVV.

This rearrangement joins TRBV18 to TRBJ1-4; 9 nucleotides agree with TRBD1. The ends lost 2 bases at V and 3 bases at J; junction bases unmatched: 7. CDR3 length equals 17 residues. Germline V gene lookup returns CDR1 KGHSH and CDR2 LQKENI. CDR3 DNA: TGTGCCAGCTCACCAAAAGGGACAGGGAGTTCTAATGAAAAACTGTTTTTT. It yields the protein CASSPKGTGSSNEKLFF.

The chain recombines TRBV15 with TRBJ2-5; 9 bases agree with TRBD1. The closer fit of TRBJ2-7 to the DNA end suggests the J call may be wrong. The CDR3 is made up of 14 amino acids. The germline CDR1 and CDR2 sequences are LNHNV and YYDKDF (reference sequence). CDR3 loop: CATSSLNRGREQYF. Here the CDR3 DNA reads TGTGCCACCAGCTCCTTAAACAGGGGGCGCGAGCAGTACTTC.

This chain joins TRBV6-1 and TRBJ2-7; 7 nucleotides match TRBD2. Germline values: CDR1 MNHNS, CDR2 SASEGT. The CDR3 is made up of 17 amino acids. The J segment lost 7 bases and the V segment lost 0 bases, leaving 15 bases of the junction unmatched. The CDR3 region has the DNA TGTGCCAGCAGTGAAGCGCTATGGTGGGGGGGTACGGGAGAGCAGTACTTC. It encodes CASSEALWWGGTGEQYF.

The V call is TRBV11-2, the J call TRBJ1-1; D remains ambiguous. V dropped 0 bases and J dropped 5 bases, with 10 bases sitting between them. The CDR3 is made up of 14 amino acids. Germline V lookup: CDR1 SGHAT, CDR2 FQNNGV. This chain's CDR3 is CASSLEAGLTEAFF. CDR3 nucleotides: TGTGCCAGCAGCTTAGAGGCGGGGTTGACTGAAGCTTTCTTT.

The chain employs TRBV13 and TRBJ1-1; D is possibly TRBD1 (5 bases). The germline V gene encodes CDR1 PRHDT and CDR2 FYEKMQ (reference sequence). The CDR3 covers 13 residues. The V end lost 5 bases, the J end lost 1 base, and 8 bases lay between the germline ends. The CDR3 DNA sequence: TGTGCCAGCAGCCGGAGGGGGAACACTGAAGCTTTCTTT. It codes for CASSRRGNTEAFF.

The V gene is TRBV9, the J gene TRBJ2-5; 14 bases line up with TRBD2. The CDR3 runs 20 residues. Germline CDR1 SGDLS, CDR2 YYNGEE. Trimming at V came to 2 bases and at J to 2 bases, leaving 14 bases not matched to a gene. CDR3 bases: TGTGCCAGCAGCGTCACCGGGACTAGCGGGAGCAAACGAAGACAAGAGACCCAGTACTTC. This gives the protein CASSVTGTSGSKRRQETQYF. Complete variable domain (other parts from reference TRBV9 and TRBJ2-5): DSGVTQTPKHLITATGQRVTLRCSPRSGDLSVYWYQQSLDQGLQFLIQYYNGEERAKGNILERFSAQQFPDLHSELNLSSLELGDSALYFCASSVTGTSGSKRRQETQYFGPGTRLLVL.

The chain joins TRBV5-8 to TRBJ2-5; 8 nucleotides match TRBD1. The germline CDR1 and CDR2 sequences are SGHTS and YDEGEE. The ends lost 4 bases at V and 5 bases at J; junction bases unmatched: 7. The CDR3 is 14 amino acids. CDR3 loop: CASSVTGAWETQYF. CDR3 DNA sequence: TGTGCCAGCAGCGTGACAGGGGCTTGGGAGACCCAGTACTTC.

The chain recombines TRBV18 with TRBJ1-5, with D maybe TRBD1 (6 bases). There are 18 residues in the CDR3. The germline V and J ends were trimmed by 6 bases and 4 bases, with 25 bases remaining between them. Germline values: CDR1 KGHSH, CDR2 LQKENI. In DNA, the CDR3 is TGTGCCAGCTCTCTATCGTGGGGGGGCACGGTTGGTAATCAGCCCCAGCATTTT. This gives the protein CASSLSWGGTVGNQPQHF.

This chain connects TRBV15 to TRBJ1-2, with 10 bases fitting TRBD1. V shed 1 base, J shed 6 bases, and the junction held 2 bases outside the gene matches. Germline V lookup: CDR1 LNHNV, CDR2 YYDKDF (reference sequence). The CDR3 is made up of 14 amino acids. The CDR3: CATSRGGTGDGYTF. The DNA of the CDR3 is TGTGCCACCAGCAGAGGGGGGACAGGGGATGGCTACACCTTC.

The J gene is TRBJ2-3, the V gene TRBV19, with D possibly being TRBD2 (6 bases). Per the germline V gene, CDR1 is LNHDA and CDR2 is SQIVND (reference sequence). Trimming shortened V by 5 bases and J by 0 bases, and 18 bases separated the two germline ends. This CDR3 spans 17 amino acids. CDR3: CASSPRGIAASTDTQYF. The CDR3 DNA sequence: TGTGCCAGTAGTCCACGGGGAATAGCGGCTAGCACAGATACGCAGTATTTT.

The chain couples TRBV29-1 to TRBJ2-2; no reliable D call. The CDR3 has 13 residues. Germline lookup yields CDR1 SQVTM and CDR2 ANQGSEA. The V and J ends lost 2 bases and 6 bases respectively, with 10 bases between them. The chain's CDR3 is CSVELVIAGELFF. For the CDR3, the DNA is TGCAGCGTTGAACTCGTAATAGCCGGGGAGCTGTTTTTT.